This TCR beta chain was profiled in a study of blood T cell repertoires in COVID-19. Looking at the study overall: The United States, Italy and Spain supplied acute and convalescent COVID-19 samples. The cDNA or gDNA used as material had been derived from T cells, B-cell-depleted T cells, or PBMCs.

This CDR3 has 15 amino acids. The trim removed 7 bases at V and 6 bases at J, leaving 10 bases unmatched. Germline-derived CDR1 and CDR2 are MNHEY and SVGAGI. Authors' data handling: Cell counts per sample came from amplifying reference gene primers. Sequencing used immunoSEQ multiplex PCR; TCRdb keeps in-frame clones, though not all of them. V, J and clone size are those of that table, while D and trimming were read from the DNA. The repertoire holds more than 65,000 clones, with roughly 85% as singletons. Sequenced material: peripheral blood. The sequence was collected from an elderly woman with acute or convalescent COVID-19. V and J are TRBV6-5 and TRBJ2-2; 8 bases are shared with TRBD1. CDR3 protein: CASIRTGNRAGELFF. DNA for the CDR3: TGTGCCAGCATCAGGACAGGGAATAGGGCCGGGGAGCTGTTTTTT.